This T cell receptor beta chain was captured by sequencing in a study of blood T cells in healthy people across ages. Across the study: There was about one barcoded beta molecule captured by template switching per two T cells.

Study results and limitations: PBMCs went unsorted, and a conclusive naive versus antigen-experienced comparison was therefore prevented.

V was clipped by 4 bases and J by 5 bases, with 16 bases between them. Per germline, CDR1 SGDLS and CDR2 YYNGEE. CDR3 size: 15 residues. Comments on this clonotype: Its antigen remains unidentified.

A second PCR, run for about 6 to 11 cycles, used a sample-barcoded 5' primer plus a J-beta primer mix. TCRdb reprocessed the 5' RACE reads with MiXCR, giving one entry per CDR3 protein. The repertoire consists of 1.5 million to 2 million distinct CDR3 sequences, with 49% occurring once and the leading ten covering roughly 2%. The material sequenced was blood. The source is a woman aged 40 to 50 in good health. The gene calls are TRBV9 and TRBJ2-1, with D possibly being TRBD1 (7 bases). The CDR3 here is CASSTQGGANNEQFF. CDR3 bases: TGTGCCAGCAGCACCCAGGGGGGCGCAAACAATGAGCAGTTCTTC.